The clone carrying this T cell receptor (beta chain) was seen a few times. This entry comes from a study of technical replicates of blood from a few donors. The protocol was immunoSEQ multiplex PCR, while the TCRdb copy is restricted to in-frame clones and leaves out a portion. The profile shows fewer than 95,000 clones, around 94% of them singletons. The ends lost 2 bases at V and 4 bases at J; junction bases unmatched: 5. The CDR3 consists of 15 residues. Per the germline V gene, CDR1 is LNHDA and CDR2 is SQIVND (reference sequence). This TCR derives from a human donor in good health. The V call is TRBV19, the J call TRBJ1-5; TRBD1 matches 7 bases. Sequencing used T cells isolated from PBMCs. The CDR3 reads CASSISGTANQPQHF. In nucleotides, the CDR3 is TGTGCCAGTAGTATATCAGGGACAGCAAATCAGCCCCAGCATTTT.